The sequence of this T cell receptor (beta chain) was determined in a study of early T cells in non-severe SARS-CoV-2 infection. Per the germline V gene, CDR1 is DFQATT and CDR2 is SNEGSKA (reference sequence). The CDR3 extends over 13 amino acids. V lost 3 bases and J lost 3, with 12 bases in between. The table lists this clonotype with a few counts. TCRdb reanalysed the 5' RACE reads using MiXCR and keeps one entry per CDR3 protein. The top ten hold approximately 2.8% of the sample, which has around 52,000 distinct CDR3 sequences, over 9.5% seen once. The J gene is TRBJ2-7, the V gene TRBV20-1; no clear D gene. Source material: whole blood. The TCR was taken from an adult who was a healthcare worker with PCR-confirmed SARS-CoV-2 infection or an uninfected control (not recorded which). The CDR3 nucleotides are TGCAGTGCTAGGTCCGGGTCGATCTACGAGCAGTACTTC. This translates into CSARSGSIYEQYF.